The 15 T cell receptor beta chains given below trace back to one sample, sequenced in a study of follicular helper T cells after annual influenza vaccination. Described time point: 2015-2016 season, 7 days after influenza vaccination. Method: immunoSEQ multiplex PCR; TCRdb's copy keeps in-frame clones and lacks some. This table holds more than 4,000 clones, roughly 78% found once. This sample comprised CXCR5+ CD38- circulating T follicular helper cells from blood, obtained 7 days after influenza vaccination. Subset: circulating Tfh, non-naive CD4+CXCR5+PD-1+ (ICOS+CD38+ or ICOS-CD38-). Receptors originate from an adult who received the influenza vaccine.

The V gene is TRBV19, the J gene TRBJ1-5; D uncertain. The V gene lost 5 bases and the J gene lost 2 bases, with 10 bases spanning the gap. The CDR3 has 14 amino acids. CDR1 and CDR2 (germline): LNHDA, SQIVND (reference sequence). CDR3 sequence reads: CASSRYGGNQPQHF. The DNA for the CDR3 is TGTGCCAGTAGTCGGTACGGCGGCAATCAGCCCCAGCATTTT.

This clone was found a few times. This chain joins TRBV6-5 and TRBJ2-7, with D possibly TRBD2 on 5 matching bases. The CDR3 runs 12 residues. V was cut by 7 bases and J by 0 bases, with 7 bases left in between. Germline V gene sequence: CDR1 MNHEY, CDR2 SVGAGI. CDR3 coding DNA: TGTGCCAGCACGGGGTACTCCTACGAGCAGTACTTC. Encoded protein: CASTGYSYEQYF.

The chain joins TRBV30 to TRBJ2-5, with 11 bases that match TRBD2. Germline CDR1 is GTSNPN and CDR2 is SVGIG (reference sequence). This CDR3 comprises 15 residues. The trim removed 0 bases at V and 4 bases at J, leaving 4 bases unmatched. CDR3 region: CAWSVQLAGGETQYF. The CDR3 DNA follows: TGTGCCTGGAGTGTACAGCTAGCGGGGGGAGAGACCCAGTACTTC.

The rearrangement uses TRBV5-1 and TRBJ1-5; D is unresolved. The V gene lost 1 base and the J gene lost 3 bases, with 8 bases spanning the gap. The CDR3 is 14 residues long. Germline CDR1 and CDR2: SGHRS and YFSETQ. DNA for the CDR3: TGCGCCAGCAGCTTGTTACCCGACAATCAGCCCCAGCATTTT. This sequence encodes CASSLLPDNQPQHF. The full variable domain, its missing parts supplied by reference TRBV5-1 and TRBJ1-5, is KAGVTQTPRYLIKTRGQQVTLSCSPISGHRSVSWYQQTPGQGLQFLFEYFSETQRNKGNFPGRFSGRQFSNSRSEMNVSTLELGDSALYLCASSLLPDNQPQHFGDGTRLSIL.

The J gene is TRBJ2-7, the V gene TRBV6-6; D is unresolved. The CDR3 length is 15 residues. Trimming removed 7 bases from V and 2 bases from J, with 18 bases in between. CDR1 and CDR2 from the germline V gene are MNHNY and SVGAGI (reference sequence). Written as DNA, the CDR3 is TGTGCCAGCAACCCCCGTCCGTCAGCCGCCTACGAGCAGTACTTC. Amino acid sequence: CASNPRPSAAYEQYF.

This clone was recorded only once. V usage is TRBV7-2 and J usage is TRBJ1-1; D gene unclear. V was shortened by 1 base and J by 0 bases, with 9 bases between the two germline ends. This CDR3 region has 15 residues. Germline CDR1 is SGHTA and CDR2 is FQGNSA. For the CDR3, the DNA is TGTGCCAGCAGCTTAGTGTTGCAGTTGAACACTGAAGCTTTCTTT. Its translation: CASSLVLQLNTEAFF.

This chain joins TRBV19 and TRBJ1-2; D may be TRBD1 (6 bases). This CDR3 has 12 residues. Germline-derived CDR1 and CDR2 are LNHDA and SQIVND (reference sequence). Trimming took off 8 bases at V and 4 bases at J, with 11 bases between the two ends. CDR3 DNA: TGTGCCAGTCGACAGGAACCCTATGGCTACACCTTC. Its translation is CASRQEPYGYTF.

The CDR3 region is CSVVPGRETQYF. DNA of the CDR3: TGCAGCGTTGTTCCAGGGCGGGAGACCCAGTACTTC. V gene TRBV29-1 combines with J gene TRBJ2-5, with a weak D call TRBD1 (5 bases). The germline CDR1 and CDR2 sequences are SQVTM and ANQGSEA. The CDR3 runs to 12 residues. V lost 4 bases and J 5 bases, leaving 11 bases between the germline ends.

This chain connects TRBV27 to TRBJ2-2; TRBD2 aligns across 15 bases. This CDR3 comprises 18 residues. Per germline, CDR1 MNHEY and CDR2 SMNVEV (reference sequence). Germline trimming cut 3 bases from V and 4 bases from J; bases unmatched to any gene: 6. The CDR3 here is CASSFRTSGGAGTGELFF. DNA for the CDR3: TGTGCCAGCAGTTTCCGGACTAGCGGGGGGGCCGGCACCGGGGAGCTGTTTTTT.

The chain has TRBV19 and TRBJ1-6; D is unresolved. The CDR3 has 15 residues. Trimming pared 4 bases from V and 0 bases from J, leaving 7 bases between. In germline, CDR1 is LNHDA, CDR2 SQIVND (reference sequence). CDR3 in DNA: TGTGCCAGTAGTAAGGAGAGCTCCTATAATTCACCCCTCCACTTT. Protein: CASSKESSYNSPLHF. The entire variable domain, with the rest obtained from reference TRBV19 and TRBJ1-6, is as follows: DGGITQSPKYLFRKEGQNVTLSCEQNLNHDAMYWYRQDPGQGLRLIYYSQIVNDFQKGDIAEGYSVSREKKESFPLTVTSAQKNPTAFYLCASSKESSYNSPLHFGNGTRLTVT.

The chain combines TRBV27 with TRBJ1-1; TRBD1 is a possible D gene (6 bases). V lost 5 bases and J lost 2, with 12 bases in between. Germline V gene data show CDR1 as MNHEY and CDR2 as SMNVEV (reference sequence). This CDR3 has 14 residues. The CDR3 DNA is TGTGCCAGCAGTACCCGGACAGAAAACACTGAAGCTTTCTTT. This translates into CASSTRTENTEAFF.

The chain employs TRBV30 and TRBJ2-3; D might be TRBD2 (5 bases). V lost 3 bases, J lost 5 bases, and 12 bases lay in between. Germline loops: CDR1 GTSNPN, CDR2 SVGIG (reference sequence). The CDR3 runs 13 residues. CDR3 nucleotides: TGTGCCTGGAGCACTAGGGCAAGAGATACGCAGTATTTT. Amino acids: CAWSTRARDTQYF.

The chain recombines TRBV7-2 with TRBJ2-5; 10 positions agree with TRBD2. CDR1 is SGHTA, CDR2 FQGNSA, per germline. The ends lost 5 bases at V and 3 bases at J; junction bases unmatched: 6. The CDR3 loop spans 15 amino acids. The CDR3, as DNA: TGTGCCAGCAGCCGCCAAGCGGGGGGGGAAGAGACCCAGTACTTC. Translated, it gives CASSRQAGGEETQYF.

The chain carries TRBV19 and TRBJ1-1; D is undetermined. The CDR3 covers 12 residues. V lost 0 bases and J lost 7, with 6 bases in between. Germline loops: CDR1 LNHDA, CDR2 SQIVND (reference sequence). This CDR3 reads CASSIEGREAFF. In DNA form, the CDR3 reads TGTGCCAGTAGTATAGAAGGACGTGAAGCTTTCTTT.

A few counts support this clone. The chain combines TRBV10-3 with TRBJ1-1, with D possibly being TRBD1 (5 bases). Per the germline V gene, CDR1 is ENHRY and CDR2 is SYGVKD. The ends were cut back, 6 bases at V and 6 bases at J, with 17 bases in the middle. The CDR3 totals 14 residues. CDR3 DNA: TGTGCCATCAGCCCGGGCTACAGGACACCTGAAGCTTTCTTT. Translating gives CAISPGYRTPEAFF.